This T cell receptor beta chain was sequenced for a study of T-cell reconstitution after alpha-beta-depleted transplantation in children. Notes on the study in general: In patients about two months after transplant, alpha-beta T cells reportedly arose from several hundred expanded graft clones. Surviving recipient T cells and thymic progenitors accounted for the high day-60 TCRbeta diversity observed in some patients. Once a year had passed after transplant, T-cell counts and diversity came mostly from newly produced T cells.

Unique molecular identifiers were incorporated when the TCRbeta library was constructed. TCRdb analysed the PCR reads with MiXCR anew, one entry per CDR3 protein. The sample lists about 290,000 distinct CDR3 sequences, roughly 9.1% occurring once. This clonotype was counted ten times or more. The antigen remains unidentified. Germline loops: CDR1 MNHEY, CDR2 SMNVEV (reference sequence). Trimming took 6 bases from V and 4 from J, leaving 18 bases between them. This CDR3 has 15 amino acids. This specimen was PBMCs, taken before TCRalphabeta/CD19-depleted stem cell transplant. The clonotype originates from a boy in the first two years of life with acute myeloid leukemia, due to receive a stem cell transplant. J is TRBJ2-5 and V is TRBV27, with D possibly being TRBD1 (5 bases). The CDR3 DNA is TGTGCCAGCAGCCGGAACCCAGGGTTGGGAGAGACCCAGTACTTC. Amino acids: CASSRNPGLGETQYF.